This T cell receptor (beta chain) was recovered during a study of early T cells in non-severe SARS-CoV-2 infection. The germline V gene encodes CDR1 SGHRS and CDR2 YFSETQ. This CDR3 is built from 14 residues. Trimming left V 4 bases short and J 3 bases short, with 14 bases between. One entry per CDR3 protein, called by TCRdb with MiXCR from the 5' RACE reads. The sample holds roughly 70,000 distinct CDR3 sequences; less than 15% are singletons and the top ten take roughly 5.2%. The specimen sequenced was whole blood. The clonotype comes from an adult who was a healthcare worker with PCR-confirmed SARS-CoV-2 infection or an uninfected control (not recorded which). The chain recombines TRBV5-1 with TRBJ2-7; maybe TRBD1 (5 bases). This chain's CDR3 is CASSPTGILYEQYF. Here the CDR3 DNA reads TGCGCCAGCAGCCCCACAGGAATACTCTACGAGCAGTACTTC.